Below, 31 T cell receptor beta chains from the same sample are listed, as sequenced in a study of identical twins. TCRdb re-called the 5' RACE reads through MiXCR, storing one row per CDR3 protein. The sample shows about 730,000 distinct CDR3 sequences, 21% of them seen only once. The data also belong to a second study, concerning T cells expressing NK-cell markers.

Sequenced sample: PBMCs. These TCRs come from a woman between 18 and 30 years old in good health.

Of note for this clonotype: This could be a read error, since a much larger clone is one nucleotide away. The rearrangement uses TRBV7-7 and TRBJ1-4, with D tentatively TRBD1 (6 bases). CDR3 length equals 15 residues. Looked up from germline, CDR1 is SSHAT and CDR2 is FNYEAQ (reference sequence). In nucleotides, the CDR3 is TGTGCCAACAGCCCGACAAGGGGGACTAATGAAAAACTGTTTTTT. Protein: CANSPTRGTNEKLFF.

The chain is built from TRBV6-2 or TRBV6-3 and TRBJ1-1; a weak D match, TRBD1 (6 bases). CDR1 MNHEY and CDR2 SVGEGT come from the germline V gene. This CDR3 spans 15 amino acids. V shed 6 bases and J shed 1 base, with 15 bases lying between them. This CDR3 reads CASSPGGMRNTEAFF. As DNA, the CDR3 is TGTGCCAGCAGCCCGGGGGGCATGAGGAACACTGAAGCTTTCTTT.

Ten or more counts support this clonotype. This chain links TRBV25-1 with TRBJ2-7; D remains ambiguous. Trimming shortened V by 10 bases and J by 2 bases, and 12 bases separated the two germline ends. The CDR3 consists of 12 residues. CDR1 and CDR2 from the germline V gene are MGHDK and SYGVNS. DNA for the CDR3: TGTGCCACAGCGACTGGACCCTACGAGCAGTACTTC. Translated, it gives CATATGPYEQYF.

The table lists this clonotype with a few counts. V is TRBV20-1 and J is TRBJ2-7, with 7 bases lining up with TRBD1. The CDR3 contains 13 residues. CDR1 and CDR2 from the germline V gene are DFQATT and SNEGSKA (reference sequence). V was pared by 3 bases and J by 7 bases, with 9 bases of the junction left unmatched. The CDR3 DNA sequence: TGCAGTGCTAGGGGTGAGGGGGCTGGGGAGCAGTACTTC. It translates to CSARGEGAGEQYF.

This sequence joins TRBV4-3 and TRBJ2-5, with TRBD1 matching 8 bases. Germline V gene lookup returns CDR1 LGHNA and CDR2 YSLEER. The CDR3 sequence is 17 residues long. The V segment lost 3 bases and the J segment 1 base; nucleotides outside the gene matches: 10. In DNA form, the CDR3 reads TGCGCCAGCAGCCAGAACTCCGGGACAGGCCCCCAAGAGACCCAGTACTTC. This encodes CASSQNSGTGPQETQYF.

V usage is TRBV7-9 and J usage is TRBJ2-7, with 7 bases lining up with TRBD1. The CDR3 has 16 amino acids. V lost 5 bases, J lost 0 bases, and 10 bases stayed unmatched. Germline CDR1 is SEHNR and CDR2 is FQNEAQ (reference sequence). Here the CDR3 reads CASSLPTGSDSYEQYF. CDR3 coding DNA: TGTGCCAGCAGCCTCCCGACAGGGTCGGACTCCTACGAGCAGTACTTC.

This clonotype was seen more than once but under ten times. The chain links TRBV7-9 to TRBJ1-2; 9 bases align to TRBD1. The CDR3 has 13 amino acids. The germline V gene has CDR1 SEHNR and CDR2 FQNEAQ (reference sequence). V trimming: 8 bases; J trimming: 2 bases; junction bases outside the gene matches: 3. CDR3 nucleotides: TGTGCCAGCCAGACAGGGGGGAACTATGGCTACACCTTC. It translates to CASQTGGNYGYTF. The variable domain in full, completed from reference TRBV7-9 and TRBJ1-2, reads DTGVSQNPRHKITKRGQNVTFRCDPISEHNRLYWYRQTLGQGPEFLTYFQNEAQLEKSRLLSDRFSAERPKGSFSTLEIQRTEQGDSAMYLCASQTGGNYGYTFGSGTRLTVV.

The table lists this clonotype with a few counts. The V gene is TRBV20-1, the J gene TRBJ2-1; D perhaps matches TRBD2 (5 bases). V lost 2 bases and J 5 bases, leaving 13 bases between the germline ends. The CDR3 extends over 14 amino acids. Germline V gene lookup returns CDR1 DFQATT and CDR2 SNEGSKA (reference sequence). CDR3 region: CSARYPGLDNEQFF. The CDR3 DNA reads as TGCAGTGCTAGATACCCGGGATTGGACAATGAGCAGTTCTTC.

The chain joins TRBV25-1 to TRBJ1-5; no definite D call. V dropped 7 bases and J dropped 9 bases, with 13 bases sitting between them. The CDR3 totals 12 residues. Per the germline V gene, CDR1 is MGHDK and CDR2 is SYGVNS. CDR3 loop: CASTPEMGPQHF. Written as DNA, the CDR3 is TGTGCCAGCACCCCTGAAATGGGGCCCCAGCATTTT.

This clonotype was picked up a small number of times. V gene TRBV28 combines with J gene TRBJ1-2; no clear D. Germline V gene data show CDR1 as MDHEN and CDR2 as SYDVKM. This CDR3 is built from 12 residues. V was shortened by 2 bases and J by 5 bases, with 6 bases between the two germline ends. CDR3 sequence (DNA): TGTGCCAGCAGTTTAGTCGAATATGGCTACACCTTC. Amino acids: CASSLVEYGYTF.

This clonotype was detected only once. The gene calls are TRBV3-1 and TRBJ1-1; D uncertain. The V end lost 3 bases, the J end lost 4 bases, and 6 bases lay between the germline ends. The germline gives CDR1 LGHDT, CDR2 YNNKEL (reference sequence). CDR3 length: 12 amino acids. The CDR3 region has the DNA TGTGCCAGCAGCCAGCTTGCCACTGAAGCTTTCTTT. Its translation: CASSQLATEAFF.

The rearrangement uses TRBV4-2 and TRBJ2-1; 8 nucleotides line up with TRBD2. The V gene's germline CDR1 is LGHNA and CDR2 YNFKEQ. J was trimmed by 4 bases and V by 4 bases; bases with no gene match: 15. The CDR3 extends over 18 amino acids. The CDR3 region is CASSLLTRRGADYNEQFF. CDR3 bases: TGTGCCAGCAGCCTCCTCACTCGGCGGGGGGCGGATTACAATGAGCAGTTCTTC.

This sequence joins TRBV30 and TRBJ2-7; D might be TRBD1 (6 bases). V gave up 5 bases and J gave up 6 bases, with 14 bases separating them. The CDR3 is made up of 12 amino acids. Germline lookup yields CDR1 GTSNPN and CDR2 SVGIG (reference sequence). The CDR3 DNA reads TGTGCCTGGGACAGGCCAATGGGCGAGCAGTACTTC. Its translation is CAWDRPMGEQYF.

The chain joins TRBV3-1 to TRBJ2-5; D perhaps matches TRBD1 (5 bases). The CDR3 totals 14 residues. V lost 0 bases, J lost 4 bases, and 9 bases lay in between. Germline values: CDR1 LGHDT, CDR2 YNNKEL (reference sequence). CDR3 loop: CASSQEKGRETQYF. For the CDR3, the DNA is TGTGCCAGCAGCCAAGAGAAGGGGCGAGAGACCCAGTACTTC.

This clonotype was observed at least ten times. V is TRBV7-2 and J is TRBJ2-2, with 7 bases matching TRBD2. Germline trimming cut 2 bases from V and 6 bases from J; bases unmatched to any gene: 3. The CDR3 consists of 14 residues. Germline V lookup: CDR1 SGHTA, CDR2 FQGNSA. The DNA of the CDR3 is TGTGCCAGCAGCTTAAGTGCGGGAGCCGGGGAGCTGTTTTTT. Protein sequence: CASSLSAGAGELFF.

This clonotype was counted only a few times. The J gene is TRBJ2-7, the V gene TRBV6-1, with TRBD1 matching over 7 bases. The ends lost 8 bases at V and 1 base at J; junction bases unmatched: 8. Germline V gene data show CDR1 as MNHNS and CDR2 as SASEGT. This CDR3 has 14 residues. CDR3 nucleotide sequence: TGTGCCAGCGACGGGACAGCCGATTCCTACGAGCAGTACTTC. It codes for CASDGTADSYEQYF.

This clonotype was found many times. This rearrangement joins TRBV7-9 to TRBJ2-3, with D unresolved. V was shortened by 5 bases and J by 6 bases, with 6 bases between the two germline ends. CDR3 size: 11 residues. The germline V gene encodes CDR1 SEHNR and CDR2 FQNEAQ (reference sequence). The CDR3 DNA follows: TGTGCCAGCAGCGACGGGGATACGCAGTATTTT. It yields the protein CASSDGDTQYF.

This clonotype was observed many times. The CDR3 sequence: CASSFFQGGLYEQYF. CDR3 bases: TGTGCCAGCAGTTTCTTCCAGGGTGGTCTCTACGAGCAGTACTTC. The chain recombines TRBV6-5 with TRBJ2-7, with TRBD1 as a possible D gene (5 bases). V was shortened by 4 bases and J by 3 bases, with 16 bases between the two germline ends. CDR1 MNHEY and CDR2 SVGAGI come from the germline V gene. This CDR3 has 15 residues.

The CDR3 DNA follows: TGCAGCGTACCGACTAGCGGCGTAAGCTCCTACGAGCAGTACTTC. As protein: CSVPTSGVSSYEQYF. The chain carries TRBV29-1 and TRBJ2-7; 9 positions agree with TRBD2. This CDR3 spans 15 amino acids. Germline CDR1 SQVTM, CDR2 ANQGSEA. After removal of 6 bases from V and 0 bases from J, the junction contained 9 bases not matched to a gene.

This clonotype was counted between two and nine times. V and J are TRBV20-1 and TRBJ2-4, with a weak D call TRBD1 (6 bases). There are 14 residues in the CDR3. Trimming removed 6 bases at V and 9 bases at J, with 21 bases between. Per the germline V gene, CDR1 is DFQATT and CDR2 is SNEGSKA (reference sequence). In DNA, the CDR3 is TGCAGTGCCATAGATGAGACAGGAGGAACCATTCAGTACTTC. Translated, it gives CSAIDETGGTIQYF.

Only a few counts were recorded for this clonotype. The V gene is TRBV5-1, the J gene TRBJ1-2; D is undetermined. The CDR3 extends over 12 amino acids. The V and J ends lost 4 bases and 5 bases respectively, with 9 bases between them. CDR1 and CDR2 from the germline V gene are SGHRS and YFSETQ. The CDR3 is CASSGGHYGYTF. In nucleotides, the CDR3 is TGCGCCAGCAGCGGCGGGCATTATGGCTACACCTTC.

This clonotype was picked up a small number of times. This chain connects TRBV29-1 to TRBJ2-1, with 10 bases fitting TRBD2. Trimming at V came to 0 bases and at J to 12 bases, leaving 8 bases not matched to a gene. Germline-derived CDR1 and CDR2 are SQVTM and ANQGSEA. There are 14 residues in the CDR3. The CDR3 sequence is CSVEDQERGGGQFF. CDR3 nucleotide sequence: TGCAGCGTTGAAGATCAGGAGCGGGGGGGAGGGCAGTTCTTC.

The chain combines TRBV20-1 with TRBJ1-1; tentatively, D is TRBD1 (5 bases). Germline assignment: CDR1 DFQATT and CDR2 SNEGSKA (reference sequence). V lost 2 bases and J 4 bases, leaving 11 bases between the germline ends. CDR3 length: 13 residues. DNA of the CDR3: TGCAGTGCTAGAAGGTGGGGGTCCACTGAAGCTTTCTTT. It codes for CSARRWGSTEAFF.

This clonotype was seen ten or more times. V usage is TRBV29-1 and J usage is TRBJ1-1, with a tentative D call TRBD1 (5 bases). Deletions cut 4 bases from V and 4 bases from J, with 10 bases between. The germline CDR1 and CDR2 sequences are SQVTM and ANQGSEA. The CDR3 consists of 12 residues. CDR3 DNA: TGCAGCGTTGTAGCAGGGACCACTGAAGCTTTCTTT. This sequence encodes CSVVAGTTEAFF.

This clonotype was seen many times. The rearrangement joins TRBV29-1 to TRBJ1-2; D is unclear. With 4 bases removed from V and 1 base from J, the gap between germline ends came to 10 bases. CDR3 length: 13 amino acids. Germline V gene sequence: CDR1 SQVTM, CDR2 ANQGSEA. Written as DNA, the CDR3 is TGCAGCGTTGCGACCCAGTTTAACTATGGCTACACCTTC. Protein: CSVATQFNYGYTF.

Only a few counts were recorded for this clonotype. The chain has TRBV6-5 and TRBJ2-7; D might be TRBD2 (5 bases). Trimming removed 0 bases from V and 3 bases from J, with 12 bases in between. The CDR3 sequence is 15 residues long. CDR1 and CDR2 (germline): MNHEY, SVGAGI. CDR3 residues: CASSYSAAGVYEQYF. DNA of the CDR3: TGTGCCAGCAGTTACTCAGCGGCAGGCGTCTACGAGCAGTACTTC.

This chain links TRBV15 with TRBJ2-1, with TRBD1 as a possible D gene (7 bases). The germline V gene encodes CDR1 LNHNV and CDR2 YYDKDF (reference sequence). The CDR3 extends over 16 amino acids. Trimming stripped 1 base from V and 8 bases from J, with 18 bases between. In nucleotides, the CDR3 is TGTGCCACCAGCAGAGGGACAGGAGGGCGCCTCGATGAGCAGTTCTTC. Protein product: CATSRGTGGRLDEQFF. Together with reference TRBV15 and TRBJ2-1, the CDR3 gives the full variable domain: DAMVIQNPRYQVTQFGKPVTLSCSQTLNHNVMYWYQQKSSQAPKLLFHYYDKDFNNEADTPDNFQSRRPNTSFCFLDIRSPGLGDTAMYLCATSRGTGGRLDEQFFGPGTRLTVL.

This clonotype has at least ten counts. As DNA, the CDR3 is TGTGCCAGCAGGTCCTATGTCACAGATACGCAGTATTTT. This encodes CASRSYVTDTQYF. The chain links TRBV12-3 or TRBV12-4 to TRBJ2-3; no reliable D call. The CDR3 runs to 13 residues. The V and J ends lost 6 bases and 2 bases respectively, with 9 bases between them.

The chain uses TRBV7-9 and TRBJ2-7; maybe TRBD1 (5 bases). Per germline, CDR1 SEHNR and CDR2 FQNEAQ (reference sequence). The V and J ends lost 5 bases and 2 bases respectively, with 13 bases between them. The CDR3 is 14 amino acids. CDR3 sequence: CASSPFQGTYEQYF. CDR3 bases: TGTGCCAGCAGCCCTTTCCAGGGAACCTACGAGCAGTACTTC.

This clonotype was counted a few times. The chain carries TRBV19 and TRBJ2-4, with 10 bases aligning to TRBD2. Trimming at V came to 4 bases and at J to 0 bases, leaving 6 bases not matched to a gene. Germline V CDR1 and CDR2: LNHDA, SQIVND (reference sequence). The CDR3 has 17 amino acids. CDR3 amino acids: CASSRTSGLVAKNIQYF. The CDR3 DNA reads TGTGCCAGTAGTAGGACTAGCGGCCTGGTAGCCAAAAACATTCAGTACTTC.

A few counts support this clonotype. In DNA form, the CDR3 reads TGCGCCAGCAGCTTAACCGGGACTAGCGGGGGGATAGATACGCAGTATTTT. It translates to CASSLTGTSGGIDTQYF. This chain joins TRBV5-1 and TRBJ2-3; 15 positions match TRBD2. CDR3 length: 17 amino acids. V lost 2 bases, J lost 5 bases, and 6 bases stayed unmatched. Germline CDR1 and CDR2: SGHRS and YFSETQ.